The clone carrying this TCR beta chain was observed a few times. All recovered Cohort 3 donors got two negative PCRs, got clearance, or saw symptom resolution. This sample stems from a study of blood T cell repertoires in COVID-19. The wider study: From T cells, B-cell-depleted T cells, or PBMCs came the material, which was cDNA or gDNA.

The CDR3 contains 17 residues. CDR1 is SGHKS and CDR2 is YYEKEE in the germline V gene (reference sequence). V shed 4 bases and J shed 2 bases, with 22 bases lying between them. In the study's own analysis: How many nucleated cells were present was estimated from reference gene primer amplification. Measured with immunoSEQ multiplex PCR; TCRdb has only the in-frame clones, and not every one. D and trimming come from the DNA, and the V and J calls and clone size come from that table. The sample includes 360,000 or so clones, 87% of them seen just once. The TCR sequence derives from a woman younger than 45 who had recovered from COVID-19. This rearrangement joins TRBV5-5 to TRBJ2-7; possible D gene TRBD1, 6 bases. The specimen sequenced was PBMCs or T cells enriched from blood (not recorded which). The CDR3 here is CASSHTNRDKPAYEQYF. In DNA, the CDR3 is TGTGCCAGCAGCCATACGAACCGGGACAAGCCAGCCTACGAGCAGTACTTC.